This T cell receptor (beta chain) was documented in a study of cytotoxic CD8 clonotypes in ibrutinib-treated CLL. J was trimmed by 4 bases and V by 8 bases; bases with no gene match: 4. This CDR3 contains 13 residues. CDR1 is SGHTA, CDR2 FQGNSA, per germline. The table came from immunoSEQ multiplex PCR; TCRdb's copy has only in-frame clones and leaves some out. The table shows roughly 200,000 clones, with about 72% occurring only once. The specimen comprised PBMCs, sampled after 24 months of ibrutinib treatment. This sequence originates from a human donor with chronic lymphocytic leukemia. The chain is built from TRBV7-2 and TRBJ2-3; the match to TRBD2 covers 9 bases. CDR3 in amino acids: CASAVAGADTQYF. In DNA form, the CDR3 reads TGTGCCAGCGCGGTAGCGGGAGCAGATACGCAGTATTTT.